This T cell receptor beta chain was captured by sequencing in a study of cytomegalovirus exposure and HLA in healthy donors. Use of 60 Vbeta and 13 Jbeta primers characterized the PCR. Profiled with immunoSEQ multiplex PCR; TCRdb holds only in-frame clones, not every one. The table shows 160,000 or so clones, with more than 65% occurring only once. J lost 5 bases, V lost 3 bases, and 10 bases had no gene match. There are 16 residues in the CDR3. Per germline, CDR1 SEHNR and CDR2 FQNEAQ (reference sequence). The sample holds a few counts of this clone. J is TRBJ2-5 and V is TRBV7-9; TRBD2 matches 9 bases. Material: PBMCs. This sequence was found in a woman aged 45-60 years in good health and CMV-seronegative. This chain's CDR3 is CASSFMGGGASETQYF. As DNA, the CDR3 is TGTGCCAGCAGCTTTATGGGCGGGGGGGCCTCCGAGACCCAGTACTTC.